This TCR beta chain derives from a study of cytomegalovirus exposure and HLA in healthy donors. The V gene lost 6 bases and the J gene lost 4 bases, with 12 bases spanning the gap. Germline CDR1 and CDR2: SGHTA and FQGNSA. This CDR3 spans 13 amino acids. With 60 Vbeta and 13 Jbeta primers, the PCR was carried out. TCRdb's table, derived via immunoSEQ multiplex PCR, lists solely in-frame clones and lacks some. There are 70,000 to 90,000 clones in the sample; 60% to 75% occur only once, and roughly 21% lies in the top ten. The source material was PBMCs. The TCR comes from a man aged 40-49 years in good health and CMV-seropositive. The gene calls are TRBV7-2 and TRBJ1-1, with D maybe TRBD1 (6 bases). The CDR3 nucleotides read TGTGCCAGCAGTCTCATGGACAGCACTGAAGCTTTCTTT. Its translation is CASSLMDSTEAFF.